These 30 T cell receptor beta chains originate from one sample sequenced in a study of PD-L1 blockade in urothelial cancer. Some clones are missing from TCRdb's copy, which holds only in-frame ones; the method was immunoSEQ multiplex PCR. The data contain tens of thousands of clones, about four fifths of them seen just once; the ten biggest clones take up about 10%. The time point is: pretreatment peripheral blood. The material sequenced was PBMCs, taken around atezolizumab (anti-PD-L1) treatment. Source of these receptors: a man between 65 and 80 years old with urothelial cancer.

The J gene is TRBJ2-2, the V gene TRBV19, with 10 positions matching TRBD1. This CDR3 is 15 amino acids long. V shed 5 bases and J 4 bases; nucleotides not matched to a gene: 4. CDR1 is LNHDA and CDR2 is SQIVND in the germline V gene (reference sequence). The CDR3 region has the DNA TGTGCCAGTAGTCCGGGACAGGGGTCCACCGGGGAGCTGTTTTTT. This translates into CASSPGQGSTGELFF.

This clone was recorded only once. The V and J genes are TRBV19 and TRBJ1-5, with 7 bases fitting TRBD1. CDR3 size: 15 residues. V trimming: 1 base; J trimming: 5 bases; junction bases outside the gene matches: 5. Germline loops: CDR1 LNHDA, CDR2 SQIVND (reference sequence). CDR3 DNA: TGTGCCAGTAGTATAGGACAGGGCCGCGATCAGCCCCAGCATTTT. This codes for CASSIGQGRDQPQHF.

This clone occurred a few times. The rearrangement uses TRBV2 and TRBJ1-2; D remains unclear. The CDR3 contains 13 residues. V shed 2 bases and J shed 5 bases, with 9 bases lying between them. Per germline, CDR1 SNHLY and CDR2 FYNNEI. The CDR3 spells CASSESRGYGYTF. The CDR3, as DNA: TGTGCCAGCAGTGAATCCCGGGGTTATGGCTACACCTTC.

The rearrangement links TRBV27 to TRBJ2-1; 7 nucleotides agree with TRBD2. The CDR3 runs to 15 residues. V was clipped by 8 bases and J by 5 bases; unmatched bases: 12. The germline gives CDR1 MNHEY, CDR2 SMNVEV (reference sequence). The CDR3, as DNA: TGTGCCAGCGGGAAGACAGTTCGGGGGGACAATGAGCAGTTCTTC. Protein product: CASGKTVRGDNEQFF.

The rearrangement links TRBV9 to TRBJ1-4; 9 bases agree with TRBD1. CDR3 length: 16 amino acids. Trimming at V came to 3 bases and at J to 5 bases, leaving 8 bases not matched to a gene. CDR1 is SGDLS, CDR2 YYNGEE, per germline. CDR3 in DNA: TGTGCCAGCAGCGATACGGGACAGGGAGGAAATGAAAAACTGTTTTTT. Translation: CASSDTGQGGNEKLFF. The variable domain in full, with the rest retrieved from reference TRBV9 and TRBJ1-4, is DSGVTQTPKHLITATGQRVTLRCSPRSGDLSVYWYQQSLDQGLQFLIQYYNGEERAKGNILERFSAQQFPDLHSELNLSSLELGDSALYFCASSDTGQGGNEKLFFGSGTQLSVL.

This chain connects TRBV2 to TRBJ1-1, with D perhaps matching TRBD1 (6 bases). CDR1 is SNHLY and CDR2 is FYNNEI in the germline V gene. The V end was cut by 7 bases, the J end by 4 bases, with 25 bases between. This CDR3 spans 17 amino acids. CDR3 sequence reads: CASIWGRGEALGTEAFF. CDR3 coding DNA: TGTGCCAGCATCTGGGGCAGGGGTGAAGCATTGGGCACTGAAGCTTTCTTT.

The chain has TRBV4-1 and TRBJ2-7, with a tentative D call TRBD2 (7 bases). The germline gives CDR1 MGHRA, CDR2 YSYEKL. This CDR3 has 16 amino acids. V lost 4 bases and J 3 bases, leaving 19 bases between the germline ends. CDR3 residues: CASSRSGWGGRYEQYF. The CDR3 bases are TGCGCCAGCAGCCGTTCGGGATGGGGGGGGCGCTACGAGCAGTACTTC.

The gene calls are TRBV6-5 and TRBJ1-5; no clear D gene. Trimming removed 4 bases from V and 1 base from J, with 11 bases in between. This CDR3 region has 15 residues. Germline-derived CDR1 and CDR2 are MNHEY and SVGAGI. The CDR3 region is CASSSHDTSNQPQHF. CDR3 DNA: TGTGCCAGCAGTTCCCATGACACGAGCAATCAGCCCCAGCATTTT.

This chain connects TRBV6-4 to TRBJ2-1; 9 nucleotides line up with TRBD2. The junction had 6 bases not matched to a gene; V was cut back by 2 bases and J by 1 base. The CDR3 sequence is 17 residues long. The germline V gene encodes CDR1 MRHNA and CDR2 SNTAGT. CDR3 region: CASSDGSSGSSYNEQFF. The DNA for the CDR3 is TGTGCCAGCAGTGACGGAAGTAGCGGGAGTTCCTACAATGAGCAGTTCTTC.

The chain recombines TRBV5-1 with TRBJ1-1, with D possibly matching TRBD1 (5 bases). Looked up from germline, CDR1 is SGHRS and CDR2 is YFSETQ. The CDR3 has 14 residues. The V end lost 0 bases, the J end lost 1 base, and 7 bases lay between the germline ends. In nucleotides, the CDR3 is TGCGCCAGCAGCTTGGCCGGACAGAACACTGAAGCTTTCTTT. It encodes CASSLAGQNTEAFF.

The chain couples TRBV6-5 to TRBJ2-1, with D tentatively TRBD2 (6 bases). The CDR3 runs to 13 residues. Trimming shortened V by 3 bases and J by 9 bases, and 12 bases separated the two germline ends. CDR1 MNHEY and CDR2 SVGAGI come from the germline V gene. This CDR3 reads CASSYTSSTEQFF. The CDR3 coding sequence is TGTGCCAGCAGTTATACTAGCTCCACTGAGCAGTTCTTC.

V is TRBV2 and J is TRBJ2-3; TRBD2 aligns across 13 bases. The junction had 2 bases not matched to a gene; V was cut back by 5 bases and J by 3 bases. Germline V lookup: CDR1 SNHLY, CDR2 FYNNEI. CDR3 length: 15 residues. The CDR3 sequence is CASSPGLAGTDTQYF. CDR3 coding DNA: TGTGCCAGCAGTCCGGGACTAGCGGGAACAGATACGCAGTATTTT.

The rearrangement links TRBV7-5 to TRBJ2-7; the D call TRBD1 from the table was never checked on the DNA. TRBV7-5 is a pseudogene locus. The CDR3 sequence is 14 residues long. CDR3 region: CARSQGAMVNEQYF. The CDR3 nucleotides read TGTGCCAGAAGCCAGGGGGCGATGGTCAACGAGCAGTACTTC.

This clone was found many times. This rearrangement joins TRBV27 to TRBJ2-7; no definite D call. CDR1 MNHEY and CDR2 SMNVEV come from the germline V gene (reference sequence). The CDR3 contains 14 residues. V lost 2 bases, J lost 1 base, and 9 bases lay in between. The CDR3 coding sequence is TGTGCCAGCAGTTTAGGTGGCAGATCCTACGAGCAGTACTTC. Amino acids: CASSLGGRSYEQYF.

This clone has a single count. The rearrangement uses TRBV6-5 and TRBJ1-1; D gene ambiguous. Trimming cost V 0 bases and J 1 base, with 12 bases left between them. The CDR3 is 16 amino acids. Germline values: CDR1 MNHEY, CDR2 SVGAGI. In DNA form, the CDR3 reads TGTGCCAGCAGTTACTCGTTGCGACGGGGGAACACTGAAGCTTTCTTT. This gives the protein CASSYSLRRGNTEAFF.

V gene TRBV6-5 combines with J gene TRBJ1-1; D not certain. V shed 3 bases and J shed 2 bases, with 7 bases lying between them. The CDR3 has 13 residues. CDR1 and CDR2 (germline): MNHEY, SVGAGI. CDR3 sequence: CASSYRFNTEAFF. As DNA, the CDR3 is TGTGCCAGCAGTTATCGGTTTAACACTGAAGCTTTCTTT.

The V and J genes are TRBV19 and TRBJ1-5; 9 bases are a match to TRBD1. The CDR3 length is 14 residues. Germline values: CDR1 LNHDA, CDR2 SQIVND (reference sequence). The J segment lost 4 bases and the V segment lost 6 bases, leaving 4 bases of the junction unmatched. CDR3 nucleotide sequence: TGTGCCAGTAGCCAGACAGGGGGGAATCAGCCCCAGCATTTT. Amino acid sequence: CASSQTGGNQPQHF.

This clone has ten or more counts. The chain combines TRBV19 with TRBJ1-1; D may be TRBD1 (6 bases). The germline V and J ends were trimmed by 4 bases and 0 bases, with 9 bases remaining between them. Germline-derived CDR1 and CDR2 are LNHDA and SQIVND (reference sequence). The CDR3 is made up of 14 amino acids. Written as DNA, the CDR3 is TGTGCCAGTAGTACGACAGGACTGAACACTGAAGCTTTCTTT. Translated: CASSTTGLNTEAFF.

V and J are TRBV5-1 and TRBJ2-3; TRBD2 matches at 14 bases. V was clipped by 0 bases and J by 4 bases; unmatched bases: 4. CDR3 size: 17 residues. The V gene's germline CDR1 is SGHRS and CDR2 YFSETQ. CDR3 loop: CASSLGLAGGQSDTQYF. The CDR3 nucleotides read TGCGCCAGCAGCTTGGGACTAGCGGGAGGGCAGTCAGATACGCAGTATTTT.

This clone was detected once. The CDR3: CASSLEADSYEQYF. Here the CDR3 DNA reads TGCGCCAGCAGCTTGGAGGCGGACTCCTACGAGCAGTACTTC. This chain joins TRBV5-1 and TRBJ2-7; no clear D gene. V lost 0 bases and J 0 bases, leaving 7 bases between the germline ends. This CDR3 comprises 14 residues. Per the germline V gene, CDR1 is SGHRS and CDR2 is YFSETQ. The full variable domain, with the rest looked up from reference TRBV5-1 and TRBJ2-7, is KAGVTQTPRYLIKTRGQQVTLSCSPISGHRSVSWYQQTPGQGLQFLFEYFSETQRNKGNFPGRFSGRQFSNSRSEMNVSTLELGDSALYLCASSLEADSYEQYFGPGTRLTVT.

The chain joins TRBV10-1 to TRBJ1-1, with D tentatively TRBD1 (6 bases). Germline-derived CDR1 and CDR2 are WNHNN and SYGVQD (reference sequence). Trimming shortened V by 4 bases and J by 0 bases, and 15 bases separated the two germline ends. The CDR3 runs to 16 residues. CDR3 region: CASSAQTGQLNTEAFF. Here the CDR3 DNA reads TGCGCCAGCAGTGCTCAAACCGGACAGCTGAACACTGAAGCTTTCTTT.

The rearrangement joins TRBV28 to TRBJ2-1, with 9 nucleotides matching TRBD2. With 9 bases clipped from V and 8 bases from J, the junction kept 11 bases outside the gene matches. This CDR3 is built from 14 residues. From germline, CDR1 is MDHEN and CDR2 SYDVKM. The CDR3 is CASTPGTSSDEQFF. Written as DNA, the CDR3 is TGTGCCAGTACCCCCGGGACTAGCTCAGATGAGCAGTTCTTC.

This clone was found a few times. The chain joins TRBV6-6 to TRBJ2-7; 8 nucleotides agree with TRBD1. The CDR3 consists of 14 residues. The germline CDR1 and CDR2 sequences are MNHNY and SVGAGI (reference sequence). Germline trimming cut 6 bases from V and 5 bases from J; bases unmatched to any gene: 9. CDR3 region: CASRVDRGSDEQYF. The DNA for the CDR3 is TGTGCCAGCAGAGTCGACAGGGGATCCGACGAGCAGTACTTC.

The J gene is TRBJ2-3, the V gene TRBV30; 8 positions agree with TRBD2. Germline-derived CDR1 and CDR2 are GTSNPN and SVGIG (reference sequence). This CDR3 has 16 residues. V shed 3 bases and J 5 bases; nucleotides not matched to a gene: 13. The CDR3 coding sequence is TGTGCCTGGAGGGTCCGGGCTAGCGGGTCGTTAGATACGCAGTATTTT. It encodes CAWRVRASGSLDTQYF.

In the case of this clone: One end of the junction does not line up with germline, which may come from a read error. The chain recombines TRBV28 with TRBJ2-7; D may be TRBD1 (6 bases). Germline V lookup: CDR1 MDHEN, CDR2 SYDVKM. There are 13 residues in the CDR3. The CDR3 nucleotides are TGTGCCAGCAGTTTGCACCTCCAAGACGCAGGGGATTTC. The encoded protein is CASSLHLQDAGDF.

J is TRBJ2-7 and V is TRBV28, with TRBD2 identical over 12 bases. The CDR3 loop spans 15 amino acids. The V and J ends lost 3 bases and 7 bases, in that order; junction bases with no gene match: 7. Germline V gives CDR1 MDHEN, CDR2 SYDVKM. For the CDR3, the DNA is TGTGCCAGCAGTTTGAGACTAGCGGGAGTGGAAGAGCAGTACTTC. It encodes CASSLRLAGVEEQYF.

This clone came up a few times. V is TRBV28 and J is TRBJ2-1; maybe TRBD2 (6 bases). CDR3 length: 13 amino acids. The V end was cut by 3 bases, the J end by 4 bases, with 7 bases between. Germline values: CDR1 MDHEN, CDR2 SYDVKM. CDR3 nucleotides: TGTGCCAGCAGTTTGGGACTTTACAATGAGCAGTTCTTC. Residues: CASSLGLYNEQFF.

V gene TRBV28 combines with J gene TRBJ2-2, with TRBD1 matching 7 bases. CDR1 and CDR2 from the germline V gene are MDHEN and SYDVKM. The CDR3 is 19 residues long. J was trimmed by 2 bases and V by 5 bases; bases with no gene match: 17. DNA for the CDR3: TGTGCCAGCAGTCCGCGTCCCGGGACAGCGACTCTAAACACCGGGGAGCTGTTTTTT. This gives the protein CASSPRPGTATLNTGELFF.

V and J are TRBV19 and TRBJ1-4; TRBD1 matches at 8 bases. Germline V lookup: CDR1 LNHDA, CDR2 SQIVND (reference sequence). CDR3 length: 18 amino acids. V lost 5 bases and J lost 6; bases outside the gene matches: 17. The CDR3 DNA sequence: TGTGCCAGTAGTGTGGGCTCAGGGGGCGCCTTGGGAGATGAAAAACTGTTTTTT. Its translation: CASSVGSGGALGDEKLFF.

This sequence joins TRBV10-3 and TRBJ1-1; D may be TRBD1 (5 bases). CDR3 length equals 14 residues. Per germline, CDR1 ENHRY and CDR2 SYGVKD. The ends were cut back, 4 bases at V and 5 bases at J, with 14 bases in the middle. The CDR3 here is CAISGTPGRTEAFF. CDR3 nucleotide sequence: TGTGCCATCAGTGGGACCCCAGGGAGGACTGAAGCTTTCTTT.